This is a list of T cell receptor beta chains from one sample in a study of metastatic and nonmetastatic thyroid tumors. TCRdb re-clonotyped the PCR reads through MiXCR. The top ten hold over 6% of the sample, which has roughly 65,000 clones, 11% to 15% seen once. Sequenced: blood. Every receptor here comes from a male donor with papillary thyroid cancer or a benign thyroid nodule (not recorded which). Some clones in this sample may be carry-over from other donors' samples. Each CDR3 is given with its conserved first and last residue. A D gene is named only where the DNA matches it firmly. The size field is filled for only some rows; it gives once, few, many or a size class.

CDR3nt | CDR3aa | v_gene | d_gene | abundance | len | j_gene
TGCAGTGCCAGGACTAGTGCCGAGACCCAGTACTTC | CSARTSAETQYF | TRBV20-1 | TRBD2 | many | 12 | TRBJ2-5
TGTGCCAGCAGCCAAGATCTAAAAAGGGTACTACGCAATCAGCCCCAGCATTTT | CASSQDLKRVLRNQPQHF | TRBV14 | NA | many | 18 | TRBJ1-5
TGTGCCAGCAGCGCGCAACAAGTAGACAATGAGCAGTTCTTC | CASSAQQVDNEQFF | TRBV13 | NA | NA | 14 | TRBJ2-1
TGTGCCAGCGCCCTCCCCGGACCAAATTCACCCCTCCACTTT | CASALPGPNSPLHF | TRBV25-1 | NA | many | 14 | TRBJ1-6
TGTGCCAGCAGTTTTATAACAGAAACAACAGATACGCAGTATTTT | CASSFITETTDTQYF | TRBV28 | NA | many | 15 | TRBJ2-3
TGTGCCATCAGTGAGTCAATCGAGTCCCCCGGCTATGTCTACACCTTC | CAISESIESPGYVYTF | TRBV10-3 | NA | NA | 16 | TRBJ1-2
TGTGCCAGCAGTGACTCCGGGACTAGCGGCACAGATACGCAGTATTTT | CASSDSGTSGTDTQYF | TRBV6-4 | TRBD2 | many | 16 | TRBJ2-3
TGTGCCAGTAGTATGCAGGGTTCCACTGAAGCTTTCTTT | CASSMQGSTEAFF | TRBV19 | NA | many | 13 | TRBJ1-1
TGTGCCAGCAGTTTTGGGCAGGGGGGCACCACAGATACGCAGTATTTT | CASSFGQGGTTDTQYF | TRBV28 | NA | NA | 16 | TRBJ2-3
TGCGCCAGCAGGGCAGCAGGGGGTCGGAACACAGATACGCAGTATTTT | CASRAAGGRNTDTQYF | TRBV5-1 | TRBD1 | many | 16 | TRBJ2-3
TGTGCCATCAGTGAGTGGCGGACGGGGGACACTGAAGCTTTCTTT | CAISEWRTGDTEAFF | TRBV10-3 | NA | few | 15 | TRBJ1-1
TGCGCCAGCAGTGGGACAGGGGGCTGGACTGAAGCTTTCTTT | CASSGTGGWTEAFF | TRBV10-1 | TRBD1 | many | 14 | TRBJ1-1
TGTGCCAGCAGCTTAACAGCGGGAGGGGTCAATGAGCAGTTCTTC | CASSLTAGGVNEQFF | TRBV7-2 | TRBD2 | many | 15 | TRBJ2-1
TGTGCCAGCAGTAGAAGCCCGCGGGATGGCTACACCTTC | CASSRSPRDGYTF | TRBV28 | NA | many | 13 | TRBJ1-2
TGTGCCACCAGCAGAGATGGGCCGGCCAGGACTGGTGGGGCCAACGTCCTGACTTTC | CATSRDGPARTGGANVLTF | TRBV15 | NA | many | 19 | TRBJ2-6
TGCAGCGTGGACGGACAGACTAGCACAGATACGCAGTATTTT | CSVDGQTSTDTQYF | TRBV29-1 | NA | many | 14 | TRBJ2-3
TGTGCCACCAGTGATTTGTTCAACAATCAGCCCCAGCATTTT | CATSDLFNNQPQHF | TRBV24-1 | NA | many | 14 | TRBJ1-5
TGTGCCAGCAGTTCGGAGCTGGAGACCCAGTACTTC | CASSSELETQYF | TRBV28 | NA | many | 12 | TRBJ2-5
TGTGCCAGCAGCGTAGTGACAAGCGGGGCCTACGAGCAGTACTTC | CASSVVTSGAYEQYF | TRBV9 | TRBD2 | NA | 15 | TRBJ2-7
TGTGCCAGCAGTTGGCAGGGAGGCCACTACGAGCAGTACTTC | CASSWQGGHYEQYF | TRBV2 | NA | NA | 14 | TRBJ2-7
TGTGCCAGCAGCTTAAGGACAGGGGTGGCGGATGAGCAGTTCTTC | CASSLRTGVADEQFF | TRBV7-9 | TRBD1 | many | 15 | TRBJ2-1
TGTGCCAGTGGCTGGCCTGAGCAGTTCTTC | CASGWPEQFF | TRBV19 | NA | many | 10 | TRBJ2-1
TGTGCCAGCAGTGACGCGAACACCGGGGAGCTGTTTTTT | CASSDANTGELFF | TRBV6-1 | NA | many | 13 | TRBJ2-2
TGTGCCAGCAGGAAAGCGGGAGGGGTGCAGTTCTTC | CASRKAGGVQFF | TRBV5-4 | TRBD2 | NA | 12 | TRBJ2-1
TGTGCCAGCAGCTTGTCGGGAGACCAGCCCCAGCATTTT | CASSLSGDQPQHF | TRBV7-8 | NA | NA | 13 | TRBJ1-5
TGTGCCAGCAGTGAACAGGGGAGTGCCTATAATTCACCCCTCCACTTT | CASSEQGSAYNSPLHF | TRBV2 | NA | many | 16 | TRBJ1-6
TGTGCCAGCAGTTACCGGGACTCTCGCTACGAGCAGTACTTC | CASSYRDSRYEQYF | TRBV27 | NA | NA | 14 | TRBJ2-7
TGTGCCAGCAGAGGGGGCGTAAGCGGAGATACGCAGTATTTT | CASRGGVSGDTQYF | TRBV6-2/TRBV6-3 | TRBD1 | many | 14 | TRBJ2-3
TGCAGTGCTAGAGATAGGGGTGGACGACGTGGCGGACACTACAATGAGCAGTTCTTC | CSARDRGGRRGGHYNEQFF | TRBV20-1 | NA | NA | 19 | TRBJ2-1
TGTGCCAGCAGTGGGTCCGGAGTAGATACGCAGTATTTT | CASSGSGVDTQYF | TRBV12-3/TRBV12-4 | NA | many | 13 | TRBJ2-3